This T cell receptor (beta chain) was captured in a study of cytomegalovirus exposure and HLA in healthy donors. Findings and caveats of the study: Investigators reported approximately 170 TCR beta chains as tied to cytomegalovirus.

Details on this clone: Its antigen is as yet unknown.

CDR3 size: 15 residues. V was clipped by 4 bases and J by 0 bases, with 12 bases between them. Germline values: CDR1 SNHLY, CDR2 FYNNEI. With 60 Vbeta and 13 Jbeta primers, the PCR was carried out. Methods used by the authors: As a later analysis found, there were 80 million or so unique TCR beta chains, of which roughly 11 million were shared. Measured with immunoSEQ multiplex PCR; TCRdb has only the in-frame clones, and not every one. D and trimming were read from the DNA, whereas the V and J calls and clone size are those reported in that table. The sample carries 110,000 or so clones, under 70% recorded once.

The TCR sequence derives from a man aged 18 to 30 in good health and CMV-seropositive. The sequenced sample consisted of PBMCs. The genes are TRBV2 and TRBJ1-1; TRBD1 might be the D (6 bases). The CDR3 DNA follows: TGTGCCAGCAGTGGGACAGATATCCTGAACACTGAAGCTTTCTTT. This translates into CASSGTDILNTEAFF.